The 16 T cell receptor beta chains below were found in one sample sequenced in a study of T cells expressing NK-cell markers. One entry per CDR3 protein, without DNA, is what TCRdb gives after re-calling the 5' RACE reads. Its table records 400,000 or so distinct CDR3 sequences. Material: blood T cells: a sorted CD56 or NKG2C T cell subset, CD4+ or CD8+ T cells, or bulk PBMC T cells (not recorded which). These receptors originate from a woman aged 45 to 65 in good health.

The chain has TRBV5-1 and TRBJ1-2; TCRdb reports TRBD1, a call that lacks DNA to check it against. The CDR3 is 14 residues long. From germline, CDR1 is SGHRS and CDR2 YFSETQ. Here the CDR3 reads CASRYWTGNYGYTF.

The chain recombines TRBV4-1 with TRBJ2-3; lacking DNA, the TRBD2 call made by TCRdb goes unchecked. There are 18 residues in the CDR3. The germline gives CDR1 MGHRA, CDR2 YSYEKL. The CDR3 protein is CASSQDPTGLAGTDTQYF.

V gene TRBV24-1 combines with J gene TRBJ2-2; as DNA is missing, the TRBD1 call by TCRdb cannot be tested. Germline V gives CDR1 KGHDR, CDR2 SFDVKD. CDR3 length: 17 amino acids. The CDR3 sequence: CATSARPGDATRGELFF.

The J gene is TRBJ1-5, the V gene TRBV12-3 or TRBV12-4. This CDR3 region has 16 residues. The CDR3 sequence: CASSLVDPYSNQPQHF.

V usage is TRBV7-2 and J usage is TRBJ2-2. The CDR3 runs to 15 residues. Germline V gene lookup returns CDR1 SGHTA and CDR2 FQGNSA. CDR3 region: CASSLYGLNTGELFF.

This chain uses TRBV20-1 with TRBJ2-1; TCRdb's D gene call, TRBD2, goes unchecked for lack of DNA. Germline values: CDR1 DFQATT, CDR2 SNEGSKA (reference sequence). This CDR3 has 19 amino acids. The CDR3 sequence is CSASLLSRTSGDHWNEQFF.

The chain has TRBV5-1 and TRBJ2-7; TCRdb's D call of TRBD1 is untestable without DNA. Looked up from germline, CDR1 is SGHRS and CDR2 is YFSETQ. There are 16 residues in the CDR3. Here the CDR3 reads CASSRKGTGDVYEQYF.

The V gene is TRBV6-2 or TRBV6-3, the J gene TRBJ2-5; TCRdb picks TRBD1, but there is no DNA to check that call. CDR3 length equals 15 residues. Germline CDR1 MNHEY, CDR2 SVGEGT. CDR3 sequence: CATSPSDRSQETQYF.

The chain links TRBV5-1 to TRBJ2-4. Germline V gives CDR1 SGHRS, CDR2 YFSETQ. The CDR3 consists of 12 residues. The CDR3: CASSLNSYIQYF.

The chain combines TRBV7-8 with TRBJ1-1; checking the TCRdb D call of TRBD1 is not possible without DNA. The CDR3 consists of 16 residues. The germline V gene encodes CDR1 SGHVS and CDR2 FQNEAQ. This CDR3 reads CASNVRGLRLNTEAFF.

The chain employs TRBV18 and TRBJ1-3; lacking DNA, the TRBD1 call made by TCRdb goes unchecked. The germline V gene has CDR1 KGHSH and CDR2 LQKENI. The CDR3 runs 16 residues. The CDR3: CASSPPGKGPGNTIYF.

The chain's CDR3 is CASSRGTSGSNEQYF. The gene calls are TRBV7-9 and TRBJ2-7; TCRdb indicates TRBD2, and absent DNA this call remains unverified. The CDR3 has 15 residues. Germline CDR1 SEHNR, CDR2 FQNEAQ (reference sequence).

V is TRBV10-3 and J is TRBJ1-5. The CDR3 has 12 residues. Germline CDR1 is ENHRY and CDR2 is SYGVKD. The CDR3 loop is CAISGAGEPQHF.

The rearrangement uses TRBV7-8 and TRBJ2-1; checking the TCRdb D call of TRBD1 is not possible without DNA. CDR3 length: 15 amino acids. Germline V gene lookup returns CDR1 SGHVS and CDR2 FQNEAQ. The CDR3 region is CASSERAPPGYEQFF. Variable domain in full (rest from reference TRBV7-8 and TRBJ2-1): GAGVSQSPRYKVAKRGQDVALRCDPISGHVSLFWYQQALGQGPEFLTYFQNEAQLDKSGLPSDRFFAERPEGSVSTLKIQRTQQEDSAVYLCASSERAPPGYEQFFGPGTRLTVL.

This chain connects TRBV7-6 to TRBJ2-7. Germline V gene data show CDR1 as SGHVS and CDR2 as FNYEAQ. The length of the CDR3 is 14 residues. CDR3: CASSLARAGQPQYF.

The CDR3 region is CASSFLVQGLNTEAFF. The rearrangement uses TRBV12-3 or TRBV12-4 and TRBJ1-1. The CDR3 has 16 amino acids.